A single sample gave rise to the 14 T cell receptor beta chains below, sequenced in a study of shared clonotypes between healthy human individuals. Data came from immunoSEQ multiplex PCR; TCRdb stores just in-frame clones and leaves some out. This sample has millions of clones, with 85% to 95% found just once. The sequenced sample was naive CD4+ T cells from PBMCs. As for subset: CD45RA+ positively selected. These receptors were obtained from a man between 18 and 35 years old in good health. Some clones in this sample may be carry-over from other donors' samples.

This clone was recorded only once. The rearrangement links TRBV20-1 to TRBJ1-2; weak D call: TRBD1 (5 bases). Per the germline V gene, CDR1 is DFQATT and CDR2 is SNEGSKA (reference sequence). The V and J ends lost 7 bases and 8 bases respectively, with 14 bases between them. The CDR3 runs to 11 residues. The CDR3 DNA sequence: TGCAGTGGACCGACAGAGGGCGGCTACACCTTC. Translating gives CSGPTEGGYTF.

The gene calls are TRBV6-1 and TRBJ1-5, with TRBD1 matching 10 bases. CDR3 length: 15 amino acids. Germline V gene lookup returns CDR1 MNHNS and CDR2 SASEGT. V shed 6 bases, J shed 13 bases, and the junction held 15 bases outside the gene matches. CDR3 protein: CASRRGTGEGLVQHF. The DNA for the CDR3 is TGTGCCAGCAGAAGAGGGACAGGGGAAGGTTTGGTGCAGCATTTT.

The gene calls are TRBV2 and TRBJ1-1; D perhaps matches TRBD1 (6 bases). The germline V and J ends were trimmed by 5 bases and 1 base, with 14 bases remaining between them. This CDR3 comprises 15 residues. CDR1 SNHLY and CDR2 FYNNEI come from the germline V gene. CDR3 sequence reads: CASSKNRVGNTEAFF. In nucleotides, the CDR3 is TGTGCCAGCAGTAAAAACAGGGTAGGGAACACTGAAGCTTTCTTT. Drawing the rest from reference TRBV2 and TRBJ1-1, the complete variable domain is EPEVTQTPSHQVTQMGQEVILRCVPISNHLYFYWYRQILGQKVEFLVSFYNNEISEKSEIFDDQFSVERPDGSNFTLKIRSTKLEDSAMYFCASSKNRVGNTEAFFGQGTRLTVV.

This clone was counted once. J is TRBJ1-1 and V is TRBV19, with D possibly being TRBD1 (5 bases). The CDR3 has 14 residues. Germline assignment: CDR1 LNHDA and CDR2 SQIVND (reference sequence). V was cut by 10 bases and J by 5 bases, with 20 bases left in between. In nucleotides, the CDR3 is TGTGCCACCTGCCTTGGGACGTTGGGGACTGAAGCTTTCTTT. This translates into CATCLGTLGTEAFF.

This chain uses TRBV28 with TRBJ1-2, with 7 bases identical to TRBD1. The CDR3 consists of 14 residues. The ends lost 6 bases at V and 10 bases at J; junction bases unmatched: 14. From germline, CDR1 is MDHEN and CDR2 SYDVKM. The CDR3 nucleotides read TGTGCCAGCAGCCCTCCAGGGACAGTGCCTTCCTACACCTTC. Translated, it gives CASSPPGTVPSYTF.

This chain joins TRBV5-1 and TRBJ2-2; D is perhaps TRBD1 (5 bases). Germline CDR1 is SGHRS and CDR2 is YFSETQ. There are 14 residues in the CDR3. Trimming removed 4 bases at V and 6 bases at J, with 13 bases between. CDR3 loop: CASSADNRPGELFF. In DNA, the CDR3 is TGCGCCAGCAGCGCCGACAACAGGCCCGGGGAGCTGTTTTTT.

The chain carries TRBV5-4 and TRBJ2-7; 10 nucleotides agree with TRBD2. Germline V CDR1 and CDR2: SGHNT, YYREEE (reference sequence). The CDR3 sequence is 15 residues long. V lost 4 bases and J lost 3; bases outside the gene matches: 7. As DNA, the CDR3 is TGTGCCAGCAGCCCCGGGACTAGCGTAATCTACGAGCAGTACTTC. Translated, it gives CASSPGTSVIYEQYF.

This clone was detected only once. This chain uses TRBV30 with TRBJ1-3; the D is unclear. The V gene lost 3 bases and the J gene lost 5 bases, with 14 bases spanning the gap. The V gene's germline CDR1 is GTSNPN and CDR2 SVGIG (reference sequence). The CDR3 is made up of 14 amino acids. This chain's CDR3 is CAWRSGSSRNTIYF. The CDR3 nucleotides read TGTGCCTGGAGATCCGGGTCGAGTCGAAACACCATATATTTT.

The chain carries TRBV19 and TRBJ2-1, with a possible D match to TRBD2 (6 bases). This CDR3 spans 15 amino acids. V shed 1 base and J shed 11 bases, with 18 bases lying between them. Per the germline V gene, CDR1 is LNHDA and CDR2 is SQIVND (reference sequence). For the CDR3, the DNA is TGTGCCAGTAGTATAGGAGGGCTAGCGAGTAGGAAGCAGTTCTTC. Amino acid sequence: CASSIGGLASRKQFF.

J is TRBJ2-1 and V is TRBV4-3, with TRBD2 as a possible D gene (6 bases). The germline CDR1 and CDR2 sequences are LGHNA and YSLEER. The CDR3 consists of 17 residues. Between the trimmed V and J ends, which lost 2 bases and 0 bases, there was a span of 14 bases. The CDR3 protein is CASSQYRAGSSYNEQFF. The DNA for the CDR3 is TGCGCCAGCAGCCAATATAGGGCGGGAAGCTCCTACAATGAGCAGTTCTTC.

This chain connects TRBV5-1 to TRBJ2-1; 15 bases are shared with TRBD2. Per the germline V gene, CDR1 is SGHRS and CDR2 is YFSETQ. This CDR3 has 17 residues. V gave up 1 base and J gave up 4 bases; unmatched junction bases: 3. As DNA, the CDR3 is TGCGCCAGCAGCTTGCGCGGGACTAGCGGGAGGTACAATGAGCAGTTCTTC. Translated: CASSLRGTSGRYNEQFF.

The CDR3 protein is CASSYIGRGSTDTQYF. The DNA for the CDR3 is TGTGCCAGCAGTTACATCGGCAGGGGGAGCACAGATACGCAGTATTTT. This chain connects TRBV6-5 to TRBJ2-3; 7 bases align to TRBD1. The CDR3 length is 16 residues. V shed 2 bases, J shed 0 bases, and the junction held 5 bases outside the gene matches. CDR1 MNHEY and CDR2 SVGAGI come from the germline V gene.

Here the CDR3 reads CASSINNEQFF. CDR3 nucleotide sequence: TGCGCCAGCAGCATAAACAATGAGCAGTTCTTC. The V call is TRBV5-1, the J call TRBJ2-1, with unresolved D. The CDR3 has 11 amino acids. The germline gives CDR1 SGHRS, CDR2 YFSETQ. The V end lost 4 bases, the J end lost 5 bases, and 4 bases lay between the germline ends.

In this sample, this clone turned up once. This chain's CDR3 is CASSHMTLSYNEQFF. In nucleotides, the CDR3 is TGCGCCAGCAGTCATATGACCCTTTCCTACAATGAGCAGTTCTTC. V gene TRBV23-1 combines with J gene TRBJ2-1; no reliable D call. TRBV23-1 is known as an ORF, though its function is uncertain. V was trimmed by 3 bases and J by 1 base, leaving 10 bases between them. CDR3 length: 15 amino acids.